This T cell receptor (beta chain) was found in a study of shared clonotypes between healthy human individuals (dated by TCRdb to the early 2020s). Context from the whole study: The cohort comprised a couple of women and a few men aged 18 to 49 years. For each donor, three plates each were used for CD4 naive and CD4 memory, two plates were used for CD8 naive, and one plate was used for CD8 memory. The study deeply sequenced blood TCR repertoires of five healthy adults to estimate repertoire size and the extent of clonotype sharing between individuals. Each donor's leukapheresis produced roughly between about 0.8 and 8.9 billion PBMCs. To increase sequencing depth and limit assay-specific biases, TCR repertoire library preparation and sequencing were carried out by different laboratories using diverse techniques.

Notes on this clone: It has no known antigen specificity. One base away there is no much larger clone; base qualities are not given.

Using the deep immunoSEQ assay, multiplex PCR amplified TCR CDR3 regions from genomic DNA. Extracted genomic DNA from each cell subset was spread evenly across all wells of several immunoSEQ 96-well plates, with each plate serving as a replicate. For sorted subsets, approximately 200 ng of genomic DNA, equivalent to 25,000 to 30,000 T cell genomes, went into each replicate PCR. Purified libraries were quantified with a Qubit 3.0 fluorometer, sized on a Bioanalyzer 2100, and re-quantified with the KAPA Library Quantification kit. Each immunoSEQ 96-well plate was sequenced on its own single-read 150-cycle Illumina NextSeq 550 flow cell. From the authors' description of their analysis: The immunoSEQ output contained only junctional sequences without quality scores, so filtering could not match that applied to full-length reads. Sequences were annotated with PyIR, a Python wrapper for IgBLAST v1.9, using IMGT germline references to assign V/J genes and CDR3. Reads were filtered out if the reads had weak V/J assignments (E-value above 1e-6), no CDR3, stop codons, out-of-frame junctions, or ambiguous translated residues. V3J clonotypes were defined as sequences sharing an identical inferred V gene, J gene, and CDR3 amino acid sequence. Percentage overlap between repertoires was calculated by dividing the number of shared unique clonotypes by the size of the smaller repertoire. RTK rarefaction, the Chao1 estimator, and Recon v2.1 estimates of unobserved clonotypes were used to assess repertoire richness. For all TCRbeta clonotypes obtained by the gDNA method from a few donors, generation probabilities were computed with OLGA. Not all clones reach the TCRdb copy of this immuneACCESS table, which keeps in-frame sequences only. Checked studies attribute under half of the gap to unresolved V genes and leave the rest unexplained. That table gives V, J and clone size, and the DNA gave D and trimming. This sample lists around 2.1 million clones; more than 90% were detected once. Together, the top ten hold approximately 0.13% of the sample.

On the study overall, not on this receptor specifically: Sampling was restricted to blood, and TCR repertoires in tissues likely differ from the TCR repertoires found in blood. Compared with non-shared clonotypes, the clonotypes found in all four sorted-subset donors had higher generation probabilities. Incomplete sequencing was indicated by rarefaction of sorted-subset datasets, despite the large sequencing depth. Pairwise subsampling indicated that sequencing depth was expected to affect the degree of clonotype sharing among donors. Estimated clonotype richness was generally larger for naive than for memory subsets. About 4.5% of naive CD4, 3.5% of naive CD8, about 2.1% of memory CD4, and 0.35% to 0.5% of memory CD8 clonotypes were shared across several donors. The genetic and exposure-history diversity represented was limited by the small number of donors.

The germline ends are 13 bases apart after V is trimmed by 0 bases and J by 14 bases. CDR1 and CDR2 are read off the germline V gene (reference sequence) as MNHNY and SVGAGI. The CDR3 holds 12 amino acids from the cysteine to the phenylalanine. Only CDR3 DNA is held: 36 bases, read in frame from base 1. Healthy HIV-negative adults with no recently reported acute infections or vaccinations were included as donors. Only Caucasian adults living in Nashville, Tennessee, USA were represented among the donors. CD4+ T cells were enriched by magnetic negative selection, after which naive cells were positively selected on CD45RA and the negative fraction was taken as the memory subset. After blood collection by leukapheresis, PBMCs were isolated using Ficoll-Histopaque density gradient centrifugation and then cryopreserved in the vapor phase of liquid nitrogen. Analytical flow cytometry was used to check the purity and quantity of every magnetically sorted T cell population. Genomic DNA was isolated from every sorted fraction and measured by UV absorbance on a Nanodrop 2000c.

The TCR sequence derives from a man aged 18 to 30 in good health. Sequenced input: naive CD4+ T cells sorted from blood. Explained via the paper, the cell subset or site label denotes: CD45RA+ positively selected. The chain couples TRBV6-6 to TRBJ1-2; the D gene is unclear. The CDR3 region has the sequence CASSYSIGDPTF. The DNA reads as follows: TGTGCCAGCAGTTACTCGATCGGAGATCCGACCTTC.